This T cell receptor (beta chain) is drawn from a study of identical twins. Study-wide results and caveats: A cross-sectional statistical analysis, not follow-up of the same donors, supported the conclusions. Cord blood beta clonotypes present at high abundance carried fewer insertions; no such pattern appeared in memory repertoires. Alpha sequences out of frame and shared by twins had excess low generation probability.

This CDR3 is built from 14 residues. The germline gives CDR1 MNHEY, CDR2 SMNVEV (reference sequence). Trimming took off 6 bases at V and 9 bases at J, with 15 bases between the two ends. TCRdb re-called the 5' RACE reads through MiXCR, storing one row per CDR3 protein. The sample comprises some 1,600,000 distinct CDR3 sequences, under 35% of which are singletons, and under 0.35% rests with the top ten. As for this clonotype: What it recognizes is unknown.

Sequencing used cord blood. The clonotype was recovered from a newborn girl in good health. V is TRBV27 and J is TRBJ1-6; weak D call: TRBD1 (5 bases). The CDR3 bases are TGTGCCAGCAGATTCTCAGGGTTCGGTTCACCCCTCCACTTT. It codes for CASRFSGFGSPLHF.